This TCR beta chain was identified in a study of T cells expressing NK-cell markers. Study summary: With respect to HCMV, most of the eight sequenced donors were seropositive, and one was seronegative.

Findings and limits, study-wide: These clonotypes additionally ranked first within the CD3+CD56-NKG2C+ fraction of four donors. NKG2C+ dominant clonotypes from over 5 donors made up about 1.0-8% of CD8+ T cells.

Germline CDR1 is MNHNS and CDR2 is SASEGT. This CDR3 comprises 15 residues. Making the TCR beta cDNA relied on 5'RACE template switching with UMIs. Following a re-call of the 5' RACE reads, TCRdb has one entry per CDR3 protein and lacks DNA. In all, the sample yields 200,000 to 300,000 distinct CDR3 sequences. A word on this clonotype: Its antigen is not known.

The chain has TRBV6-1 and TRBJ1-2; the TCRdb D gene call, TRBD1, has no DNA to confirm it. The origin of this receptor is a woman between 18 and 69 years old in good health. Sequencing was carried out using blood T cells: a sorted CD56 or NKG2C T cell subset, CD4+ or CD8+ T cells, or bulk PBMC T cells (not recorded which). CDR3 sequence reads: CASSATGQGNYGYTF.